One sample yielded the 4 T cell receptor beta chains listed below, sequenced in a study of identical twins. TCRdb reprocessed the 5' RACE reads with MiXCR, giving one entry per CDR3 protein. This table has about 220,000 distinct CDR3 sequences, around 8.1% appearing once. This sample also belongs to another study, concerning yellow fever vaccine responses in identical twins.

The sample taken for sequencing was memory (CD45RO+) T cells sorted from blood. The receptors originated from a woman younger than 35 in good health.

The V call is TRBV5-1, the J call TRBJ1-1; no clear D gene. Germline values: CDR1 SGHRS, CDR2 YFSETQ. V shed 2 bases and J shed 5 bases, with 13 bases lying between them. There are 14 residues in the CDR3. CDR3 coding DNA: TGCGCCAGCAGCTTAGGGCAGCTCTTTACTGAAGCTTTCTTT. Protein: CASSLGQLFTEAFF.

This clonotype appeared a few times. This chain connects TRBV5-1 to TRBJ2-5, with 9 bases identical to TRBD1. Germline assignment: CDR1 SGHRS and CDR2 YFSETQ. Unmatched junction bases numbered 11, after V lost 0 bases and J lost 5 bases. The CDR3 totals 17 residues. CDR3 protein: CASSLEGQGTPGETQYF. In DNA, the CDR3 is TGCGCCAGCAGCTTGGAGGGACAGGGAACCCCCGGGGAGACCCAGTACTTC.

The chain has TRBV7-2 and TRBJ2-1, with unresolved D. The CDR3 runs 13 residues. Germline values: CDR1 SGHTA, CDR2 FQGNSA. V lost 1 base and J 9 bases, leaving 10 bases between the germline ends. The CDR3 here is CASSLGKNVEQFF. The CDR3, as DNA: TGTGCCAGCAGCTTAGGCAAGAATGTTGAGCAGTTCTTC. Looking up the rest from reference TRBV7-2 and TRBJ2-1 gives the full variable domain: GAGVSQSPSNKVTEKGKDVELRCDPISGHTALYWYRQSLGQGLEFLIYFQGNSAPDKSGLPSDRFSAERTGGSVSTLTIQRTQQEDSAVYLCASSLGKNVEQFFGPGTRLTVL.

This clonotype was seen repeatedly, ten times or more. This CDR3 is CASSQDETGSAEQFF. CDR3 sequence (DNA): TGTGCCAGCAGCCAAGATGAGACAGGGTCGGCTGAGCAGTTCTTC. J is TRBJ2-1 and V is TRBV4-2; 7 bases agree with TRBD1. This CDR3 is 15 amino acids long. The J segment lost 9 bases and the V segment lost 0 bases, leaving 8 bases of the junction unmatched. Germline V CDR1 and CDR2: LGHNA, YNFKEQ.